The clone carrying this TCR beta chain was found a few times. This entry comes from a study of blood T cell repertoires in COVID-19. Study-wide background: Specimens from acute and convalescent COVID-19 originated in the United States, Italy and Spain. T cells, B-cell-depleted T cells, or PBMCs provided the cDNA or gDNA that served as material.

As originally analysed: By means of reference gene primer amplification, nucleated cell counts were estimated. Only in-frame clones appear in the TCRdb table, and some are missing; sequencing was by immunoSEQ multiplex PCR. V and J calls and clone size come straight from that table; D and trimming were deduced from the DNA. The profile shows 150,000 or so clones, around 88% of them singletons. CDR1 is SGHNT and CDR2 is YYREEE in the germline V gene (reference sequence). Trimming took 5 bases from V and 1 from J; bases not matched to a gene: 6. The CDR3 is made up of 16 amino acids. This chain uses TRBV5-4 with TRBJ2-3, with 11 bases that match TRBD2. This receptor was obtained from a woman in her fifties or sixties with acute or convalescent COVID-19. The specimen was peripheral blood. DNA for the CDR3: TGTGCCAGCAGGCCGATAGCGGGGGGGGGCACAGATACGCAGTATTTT. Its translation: CASRPIAGGGTDTQYF.